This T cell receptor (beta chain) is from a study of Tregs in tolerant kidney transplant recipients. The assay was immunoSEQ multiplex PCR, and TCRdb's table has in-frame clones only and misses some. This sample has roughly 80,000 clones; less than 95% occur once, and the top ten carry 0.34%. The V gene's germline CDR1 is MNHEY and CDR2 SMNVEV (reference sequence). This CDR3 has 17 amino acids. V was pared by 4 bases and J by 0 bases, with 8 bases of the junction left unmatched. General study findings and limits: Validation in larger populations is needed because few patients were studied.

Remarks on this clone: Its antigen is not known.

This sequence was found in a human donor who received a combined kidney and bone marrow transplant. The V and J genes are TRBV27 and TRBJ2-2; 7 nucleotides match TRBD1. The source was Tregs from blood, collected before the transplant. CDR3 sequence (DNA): TGTGCCAGCAGTTGGATGGGACAGTCGACGAACACCGGGGAGCTGTTTTTT. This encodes CASSWMGQSTNTGELFF.